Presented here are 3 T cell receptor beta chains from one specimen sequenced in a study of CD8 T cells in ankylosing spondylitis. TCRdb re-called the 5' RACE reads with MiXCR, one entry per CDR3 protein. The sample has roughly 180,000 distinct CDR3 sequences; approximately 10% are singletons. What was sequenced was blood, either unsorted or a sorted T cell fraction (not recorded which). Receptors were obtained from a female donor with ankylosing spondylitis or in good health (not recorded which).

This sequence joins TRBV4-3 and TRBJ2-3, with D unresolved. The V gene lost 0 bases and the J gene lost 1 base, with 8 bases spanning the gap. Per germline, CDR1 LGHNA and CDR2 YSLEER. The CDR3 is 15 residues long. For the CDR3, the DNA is TGCGCCAGCAGCCAAGATTCTGACGGCACAGATACGCAGTATTTT. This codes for CASSQDSDGTDTQYF.

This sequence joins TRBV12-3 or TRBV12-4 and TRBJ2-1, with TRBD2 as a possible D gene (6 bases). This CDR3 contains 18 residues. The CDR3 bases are TGTACCTTCAGTTTAGCCACAAGGAGATTAGCGGCCTACAATGAGCAGTTCTTC. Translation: CTFSLATRRLAAYNEQFF.

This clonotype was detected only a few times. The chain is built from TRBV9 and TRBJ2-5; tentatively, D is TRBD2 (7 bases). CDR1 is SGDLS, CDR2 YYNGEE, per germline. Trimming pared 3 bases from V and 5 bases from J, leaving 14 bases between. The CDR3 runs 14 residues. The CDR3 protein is CASSAPRGGETQYF. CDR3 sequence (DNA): TGTGCCAGCAGCGCCCCGAGGGGGGGTGAGACCCAGTACTTC.